A single sample is the source of the 8 T cell receptor beta chains below, sequenced in a study of blood T cell repertoires in COVID-19. Repertoires were generated with immunoSEQ multiplex PCR, while TCRdb's copy carries only in-frame clones and drops some. Here the sample spans 90,000 to 130,000 clones, 85% being singletons. The sample consisted of peripheral blood. These receptors came from a middle-aged man with acute or convalescent COVID-19.

The J gene is TRBJ2-7, the V gene TRBV18, with 12 positions matching TRBD2. The CDR3 sequence is 20 residues long. The V gene end was trimmed by 4 bases and the J gene end by 1 base; junction bases not matched to a gene: 17. Germline assignment: CDR1 KGHSH and CDR2 LQKENI. CDR3 residues: CASSRTGSASGRDLSYEQYF. The DNA for the CDR3 is TGTGCCAGCTCACGAACAGGGTCGGCTAGCGGGAGGGACTTATCCTACGAGCAGTACTTC.

The chain uses TRBV4-2 and TRBJ2-7; D gene ambiguous. This CDR3 has 15 residues. The V end was cut by 1 base, the J end by 0 bases, with 10 bases between. CDR1 is LGHNA and CDR2 is YNFKEQ in the germline V gene. The CDR3 DNA follows: TGTGCCAGCAGCCAAGCCTTAGACACCTCCTACGAGCAGTACTTC. This translates into CASSQALDTSYEQYF.

This clone appeared a few times. The rearrangement joins TRBV18 to TRBJ1-1, with D possibly matching TRBD1 (5 bases). The CDR3 totals 15 residues. Trimming left V 3 bases short and J 4 bases short, with 15 bases between. The V gene's germline CDR1 is KGHSH and CDR2 LQKENI. CDR3: CASSPYGAQGTEAFF. CDR3 sequence (DNA): TGTGCCAGCTCACCGTATGGGGCGCAGGGCACTGAAGCTTTCTTT.

The CDR3 region is CASSFGQAPLNEQFF. The CDR3 DNA sequence: TGTGCCAGCAGCTTTGGACAGGCGCCCCTCAATGAGCAGTTCTTC. V gene TRBV11-3 combines with J gene TRBJ2-1; 7 nucleotides align to TRBD1. In germline, CDR1 is SGHNT, CDR2 YENEEA. CDR3 size: 15 residues. V dropped 3 bases and J dropped 6; count of bases not matched to a gene: 8.

V is TRBV15 and J is TRBJ1-4; D unclear. The V end was cut by 0 bases, the J end by 8 bases, with 7 bases between. Germline-derived CDR1 and CDR2 are LNHNV and YYDKDF (reference sequence). CDR3 length: 13 amino acids. As DNA, the CDR3 is TGTGCCACCAGCAGAGATAGTTACGAAAAACTGTTTTTT. Translated: CATSRDSYEKLFF.

The CDR3 is CATSDWGTGVETQYF. CDR3 DNA: TGTGCCACCAGTGATTGGGGGACAGGGGTGGAGACCCAGTACTTC. The genes are TRBV24-1 and TRBJ2-5, with 10 bases aligning to TRBD1. The germline V gene has CDR1 KGHDR and CDR2 SFDVKD. Unmatched junction bases numbered 4, after V lost 2 bases and J lost 5 bases. The CDR3 covers 15 residues.

The CDR3 spells CASSSLLAGGPESQYF. The CDR3 bases are TGTGCCAGCAGTTCCCTCTTAGCGGGAGGGCCAGAATCGCAGTATTTT. This chain joins TRBV6-5 and TRBJ2-3; the match to TRBD2 covers 11 bases. V lost 4 bases and J lost 10; bases outside the gene matches: 13. Germline CDR1 and CDR2: MNHEY and SVGAGI. The CDR3 length is 16 residues.

The chain couples TRBV28 to TRBJ2-1, with TRBD2 identical over 14 bases. Germline loops: CDR1 MDHEN, CDR2 SYDVKM. Trimming cost V 2 bases and J 15 bases; bases outside gene matches: 6. The CDR3 sequence is 14 residues long. The CDR3 DNA sequence: TGTGCCAGCAGTTTAGTGGGACTAGCGGGAGTTAGGTTCTTC. Protein: CASSLVGLAGVRFF.